One and the same sample provided the 10 T cell receptor beta chains below, sequenced in a study of blood T cell repertoires in COVID-19. Sequencing was performed with immunoSEQ multiplex PCR; in TCRdb, only in-frame clones are kept and a portion is missing. The sample includes approximately 210,000 clones, about 84% seen only once; the top ten take approximately 4.6%. The sequenced sample consisted of PBMCs or T cells enriched from blood (not recorded which). The receptors originated from a man younger than 40 with acute COVID-19.

This clone was detected only a few times. The chain uses TRBV2 and TRBJ1-2, with 7 positions matching TRBD1. The CDR3 contains 13 residues. The trim removed 5 bases at V and 1 base at J, leaving 1 base unmatched. Germline V gene sequence: CDR1 SNHLY, CDR2 FYNNEI. The CDR3 bases are TGTGCCAGCAGTTCAGGGGGTAACTATGGCTACACCTTC. Translation gives CASSSGGNYGYTF.

This sequence joins TRBV29-1 and TRBJ1-2; no reliable D call. From germline, CDR1 is SQVTM and CDR2 ANQGSEA. The CDR3 totals 13 residues. V lost 3 bases to trimming and J lost 2 bases, with 10 bases between them. The CDR3 sequence is CSVEREDNYGYTF. In DNA, the CDR3 is TGCAGCGTTGAGAGGGAGGACAACTATGGCTACACCTTC.

The count of this clone is one. The chain recombines TRBV7-2 with TRBJ2-1, with a tentative D call TRBD2 (6 bases). Germline CDR1 and CDR2: SGHTA and FQGNSA. This CDR3 comprises 14 residues. Trimming cost V 3 bases and J 6 bases, with 12 bases left between them. The CDR3 bases are TGTGCCAGCAGCTTTGAGGGGACTCGCAATGAGCAGTTCTTC. Translating it yields CASSFEGTRNEQFF.

The chain carries TRBV30 and TRBJ1-1, with D perhaps TRBD1 (6 bases). Trimming left V 1 base short and J 3 bases short, with 15 bases between. CDR1 and CDR2 (germline): GTSNPN, SVGIG (reference sequence). The CDR3 totals 15 residues. This CDR3 is CAWSEIGQGYTEAFF. The CDR3 DNA sequence: TGTGCCTGGAGTGAGATAGGGCAGGGGTACACTGAAGCTTTCTTT.

This sequence joins TRBV4-1 and TRBJ2-5; possible D gene TRBD2, 6 bases. Germline V gene sequence: CDR1 MGHRA, CDR2 YSYEKL. This CDR3 comprises 15 residues. V was cut by 0 bases and J by 2 bases, with 10 bases left in between. As DNA, the CDR3 is TGCGCCAGCAGCCAAGATGGGACTTCACAAGAGACCCAGTACTTC. Amino acid sequence: CASSQDGTSQETQYF.

The chain has TRBV18 and TRBJ1-4, with TRBD1 identical over 7 bases. V lost 5 bases, J lost 6 bases, and 6 bases stayed unmatched. Per the germline V gene, CDR1 is KGHSH and CDR2 is LQKENI. The CDR3 loop spans 14 amino acids. As DNA, the CDR3 is TGTGCCAGCTCATTGACAGGGATTGATGAAAAACTGTTTTTT. This codes for CASSLTGIDEKLFF.

V is TRBV5-1 and J is TRBJ2-3; 9 bases line up with TRBD2. Looked up from germline, CDR1 is SGHRS and CDR2 is YFSETQ. V lost 2 bases, J lost 4 bases, and 8 bases stayed unmatched. This CDR3 has 16 residues. The CDR3 DNA follows: TGCGCCAGCAGCTTATCAGCGGGGGGTAGGGCAGATACGCAGTATTTT. Translation: CASSLSAGGRADTQYF.

Only a few counts were recorded for this clone. The chain combines TRBV7-2 with TRBJ1-2; 9 bases map to TRBD1. The CDR3 spans 15 residues. Trimming removed 5 bases from V and 5 bases from J; junction bases left unmatched: 9. Germline values: CDR1 SGHTA, CDR2 FQGNSA. The CDR3 loop reads CASSQTQGAKYGYTF. The CDR3 DNA reads as TGTGCCAGCAGCCAAACACAGGGGGCGAAATATGGCTACACCTTC.

The gene calls are TRBV3-1 (or the pseudogene TRBV3-2) and TRBJ2-7; D possibly corresponds to TRBD1 (5 bases). V lost 1 base and J lost 6, with 10 bases in between. This CDR3 has 13 residues. Germline-derived CDR1 and CDR2 are LGHDT and YNNKEL (reference sequence). CDR3 protein: CASSQGTRREQYF. CDR3 nucleotides: TGTGCCAGCAGCCAAGGGACAAGGCGCGAGCAGTACTTC.

The rearrangement joins TRBV9 to TRBJ2-7, with 9 bases that match TRBD1. Per germline, CDR1 SGDLS and CDR2 YYNGEE. The V gene end was trimmed by 0 bases and the J gene end by 5 bases; junction bases not matched to a gene: 6. The length of the CDR3 is 15 residues. The CDR3 region is CASSVAGTGRDEQYF. CDR3 nucleotides: TGTGCCAGCAGCGTAGCCGGGACAGGGAGAGACGAGCAGTACTTC.